This T cell receptor (beta chain) was recorded in a study of blood T cell repertoires in COVID-19. Study information: COVID-19 samples, acute and convalescent, were from the United States, Italy and Spain.

This clone has at least ten counts. Assay used: immunoSEQ multiplex PCR; TCRdb lists only in-frame clones, some missing. The table records about 67,000 clones, roughly 79% of them present only once. Germline CDR1 reads LGHDT; CDR2 reads YNNKEL (reference sequence). Trimming took off 3 bases at V and 2 bases at J, with 11 bases between the two ends. The CDR3 totals 14 residues. This chain joins TRBV3-1 (or the pseudogene TRBV3-2) and TRBJ2-7; the D gene is possibly TRBD2 (7 bases). The sequence was obtained from a woman aged 55-70 years with acute or convalescent COVID-19. The sequenced sample consisted of peripheral blood. CDR3 amino acids: CASSQVGGPYEQYF. CDR3 nucleotides: TGTGCCAGCAGCCAGGTCGGGGGGCCCTACGAGCAGTACTTC.